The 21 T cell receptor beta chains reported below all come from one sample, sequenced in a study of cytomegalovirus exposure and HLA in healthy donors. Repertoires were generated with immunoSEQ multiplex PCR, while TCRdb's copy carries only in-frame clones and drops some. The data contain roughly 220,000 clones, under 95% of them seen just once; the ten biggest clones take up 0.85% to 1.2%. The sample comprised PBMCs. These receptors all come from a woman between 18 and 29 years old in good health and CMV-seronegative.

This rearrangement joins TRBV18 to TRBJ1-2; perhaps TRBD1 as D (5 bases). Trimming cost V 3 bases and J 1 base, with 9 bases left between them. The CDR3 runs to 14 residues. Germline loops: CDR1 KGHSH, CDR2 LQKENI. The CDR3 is CASSPRQLNYGYTF. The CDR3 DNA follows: TGTGCCAGCTCACCTCGACAGCTTAACTATGGCTACACCTTC.

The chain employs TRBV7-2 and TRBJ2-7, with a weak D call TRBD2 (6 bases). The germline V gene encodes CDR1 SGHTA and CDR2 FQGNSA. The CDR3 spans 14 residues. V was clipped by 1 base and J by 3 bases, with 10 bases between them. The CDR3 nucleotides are TGTGCCAGCAGCTTAGAACTAGCTGTCTACGAGCAGTACTTC. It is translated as CASSLELAVYEQYF.

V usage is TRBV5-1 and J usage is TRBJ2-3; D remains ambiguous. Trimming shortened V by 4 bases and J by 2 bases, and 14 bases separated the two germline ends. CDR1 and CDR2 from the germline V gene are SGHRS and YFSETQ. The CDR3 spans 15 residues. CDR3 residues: CASSLLAANTDTQYF. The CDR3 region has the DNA TGCGCCAGCAGCCTCTTAGCAGCTAACACAGATACGCAGTATTTT.

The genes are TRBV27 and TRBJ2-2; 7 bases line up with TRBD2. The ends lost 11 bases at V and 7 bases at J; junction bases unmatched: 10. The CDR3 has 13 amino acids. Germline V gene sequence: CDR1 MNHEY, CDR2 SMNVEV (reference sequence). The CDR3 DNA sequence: TGTGCCGGGGGGGACTGGGGGAGCGGGGAGCTGTTTTTT. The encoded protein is CAGGDWGSGELFF.

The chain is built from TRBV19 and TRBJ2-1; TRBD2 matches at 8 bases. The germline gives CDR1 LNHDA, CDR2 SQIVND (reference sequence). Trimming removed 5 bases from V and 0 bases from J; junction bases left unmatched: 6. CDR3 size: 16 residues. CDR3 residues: CASSPTGTSSYNEQFF. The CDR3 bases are TGTGCCAGTAGTCCAACCGGGACTAGCTCCTACAATGAGCAGTTCTTC.

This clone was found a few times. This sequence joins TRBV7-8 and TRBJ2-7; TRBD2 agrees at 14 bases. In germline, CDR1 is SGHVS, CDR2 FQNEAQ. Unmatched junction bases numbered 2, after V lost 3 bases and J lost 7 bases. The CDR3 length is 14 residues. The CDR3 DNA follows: TGTGCCAGCAGCTTGGGGACTAGCGGGAGTGAGCAGTACTTC. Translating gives CASSLGTSGSEQYF.

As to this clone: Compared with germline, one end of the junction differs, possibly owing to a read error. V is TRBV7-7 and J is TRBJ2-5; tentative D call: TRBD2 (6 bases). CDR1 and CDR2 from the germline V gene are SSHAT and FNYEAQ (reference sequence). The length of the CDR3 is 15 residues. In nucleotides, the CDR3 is TGTGCTAGCAGCTTATTTGTTGGGGGGAGTGAGACCCAGTACTTC. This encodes CASSLFVGGSETQYF. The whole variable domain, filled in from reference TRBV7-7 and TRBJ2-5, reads GAGVSQSPRYKVTKRGQDVTLRCDPISSHATLYWYQQALGQGPEFLTYFNYEAQPDKSGLPSDRFSAERPEGSISTLTIQRTEQRDSAMYRCASSLFVGGSETQYFGPGTRLLVL.

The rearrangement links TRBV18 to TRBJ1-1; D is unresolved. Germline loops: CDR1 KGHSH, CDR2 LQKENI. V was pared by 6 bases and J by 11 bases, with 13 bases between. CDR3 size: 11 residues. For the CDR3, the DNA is TGTGCCAGCTCCCCGGGAACAGAGGCTTTCTTT. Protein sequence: CASSPGTEAFF. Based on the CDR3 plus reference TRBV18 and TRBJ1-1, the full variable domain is NAGVMQNPRHLVRRRGQEARLRCSPMKGHSHVYWYRQLPEEGLKFMVYLQKENIIDESGMPKERFSAEFPKEGPSILRIQQVVRGDSAAYFCASSPGTEAFFGQGTRLTVV.

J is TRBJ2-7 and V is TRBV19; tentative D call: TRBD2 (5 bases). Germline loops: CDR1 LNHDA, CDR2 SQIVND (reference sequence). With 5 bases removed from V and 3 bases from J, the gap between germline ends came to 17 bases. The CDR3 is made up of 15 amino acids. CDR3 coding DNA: TGTGCCAGTAGTTCCCTACGTGGGAGTCTCTACGAGCAGTACTTC. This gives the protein CASSSLRGSLYEQYF.

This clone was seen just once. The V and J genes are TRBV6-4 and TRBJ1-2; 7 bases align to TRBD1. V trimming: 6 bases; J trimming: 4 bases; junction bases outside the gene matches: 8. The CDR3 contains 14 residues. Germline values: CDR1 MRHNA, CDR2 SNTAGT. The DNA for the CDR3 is TGTGCCAGCAGCCACTCGACAGGGTCCTATGGCTACACCTTC. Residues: CASSHSTGSYGYTF.

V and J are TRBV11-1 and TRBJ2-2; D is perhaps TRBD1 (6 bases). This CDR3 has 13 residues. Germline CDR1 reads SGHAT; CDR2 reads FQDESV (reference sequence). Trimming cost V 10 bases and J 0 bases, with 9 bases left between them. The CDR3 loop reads CATGTPNTGELFF. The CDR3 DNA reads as TGTGCCACCGGGACACCGAACACCGGGGAGCTGTTTTTT.

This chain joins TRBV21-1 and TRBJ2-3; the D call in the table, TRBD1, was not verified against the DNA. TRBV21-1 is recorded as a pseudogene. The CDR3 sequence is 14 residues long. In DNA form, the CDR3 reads TGTGCCAGCGCACAGCCCCCGATCACAGATACGCAGTATTTT. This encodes CASAQPPITDTQYF.

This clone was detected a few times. This CDR3 reads CSASSHTEAFF. The CDR3 bases are TGCAGTGCTAGTAGTCACACTGAAGCTTTCTTT. The V and J genes are TRBV20-1 and TRBJ1-1; no reliable D call. The CDR3 is 11 residues long. The V end lost 3 bases, the J end lost 3 bases, and 5 bases lay between the germline ends. Germline lookup yields CDR1 DFQATT and CDR2 SNEGSKA (reference sequence).

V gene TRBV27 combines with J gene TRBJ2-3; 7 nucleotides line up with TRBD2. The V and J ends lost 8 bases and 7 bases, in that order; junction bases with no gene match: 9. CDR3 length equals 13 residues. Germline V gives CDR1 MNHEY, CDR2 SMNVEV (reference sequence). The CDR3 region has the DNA TGTGCCAGCCGCCGGGACTACCTAAATACGCAGTATTTT. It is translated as CASRRDYLNTQYF.

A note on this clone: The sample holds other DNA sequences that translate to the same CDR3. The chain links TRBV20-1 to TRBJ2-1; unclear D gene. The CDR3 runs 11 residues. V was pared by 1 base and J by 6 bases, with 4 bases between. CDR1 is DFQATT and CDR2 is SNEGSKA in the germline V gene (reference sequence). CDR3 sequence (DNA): TGCAGTGCTAGAGCCCTCAATGAGCAGTTCTTC. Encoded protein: CSARALNEQFF.

CDR3 DNA sequence: TGTGCCAGCGGGGGACAGGGTTCATCTGCAACTAATGAAAAACTGTTTTTT. It encodes CASGGQGSSATNEKLFF. The V and J genes are TRBV28 and TRBJ1-4; 9 positions match TRBD1. CDR1 MDHEN and CDR2 SYDVKM come from the germline V gene. The CDR3 has 17 amino acids. Germline trimming cut 8 bases from V and 0 bases from J; bases unmatched to any gene: 10.

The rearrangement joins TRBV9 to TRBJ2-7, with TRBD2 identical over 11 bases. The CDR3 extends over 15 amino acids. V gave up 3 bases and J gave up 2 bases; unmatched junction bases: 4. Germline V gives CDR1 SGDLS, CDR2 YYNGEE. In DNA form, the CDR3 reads TGTGCCAGCAGCGCGGGACTAGCGGAGACCTACGAGCAGTACTTC. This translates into CASSAGLAETYEQYF.

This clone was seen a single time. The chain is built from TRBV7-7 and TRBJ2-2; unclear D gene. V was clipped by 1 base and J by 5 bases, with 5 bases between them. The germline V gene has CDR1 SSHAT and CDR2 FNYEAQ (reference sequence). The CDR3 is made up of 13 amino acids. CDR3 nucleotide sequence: TGTGCCAGCAGCTTAGACTTAACCGGGGAGCTGTTTTTT. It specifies CASSLDLTGELFF.

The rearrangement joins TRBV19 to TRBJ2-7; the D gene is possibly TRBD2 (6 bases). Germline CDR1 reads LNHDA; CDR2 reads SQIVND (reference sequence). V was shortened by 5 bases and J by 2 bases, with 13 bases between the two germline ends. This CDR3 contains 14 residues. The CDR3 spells CASSLKRAPYEQYF. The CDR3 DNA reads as TGTGCCAGTAGTTTGAAGCGGGCCCCCTACGAGCAGTACTTC.

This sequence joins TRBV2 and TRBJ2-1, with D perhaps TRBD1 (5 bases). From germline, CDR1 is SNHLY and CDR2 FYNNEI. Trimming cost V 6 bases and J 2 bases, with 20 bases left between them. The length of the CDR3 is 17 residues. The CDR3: CASRDLPIGVPYNEQFF. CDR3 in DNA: TGTGCCAGCAGAGACCTCCCCATAGGGGTTCCCTACAATGAGCAGTTCTTC.

The CDR3 region is CASSSPRPPQGDTQYF. The DNA of the CDR3 is TGTGCCAGCAGCTCCCCTCGACCCCCCCAGGGGGATACCCAGTACTTC. The chain uses TRBV7-8 and TRBJ2-5, with 7 bases lining up with TRBD1. The CDR3 has 16 amino acids. Germline loops: CDR1 SGHVS, CDR2 FQNEAQ. The junction had 16 bases not matched to a gene; V was cut back by 4 bases and J by 8 bases.